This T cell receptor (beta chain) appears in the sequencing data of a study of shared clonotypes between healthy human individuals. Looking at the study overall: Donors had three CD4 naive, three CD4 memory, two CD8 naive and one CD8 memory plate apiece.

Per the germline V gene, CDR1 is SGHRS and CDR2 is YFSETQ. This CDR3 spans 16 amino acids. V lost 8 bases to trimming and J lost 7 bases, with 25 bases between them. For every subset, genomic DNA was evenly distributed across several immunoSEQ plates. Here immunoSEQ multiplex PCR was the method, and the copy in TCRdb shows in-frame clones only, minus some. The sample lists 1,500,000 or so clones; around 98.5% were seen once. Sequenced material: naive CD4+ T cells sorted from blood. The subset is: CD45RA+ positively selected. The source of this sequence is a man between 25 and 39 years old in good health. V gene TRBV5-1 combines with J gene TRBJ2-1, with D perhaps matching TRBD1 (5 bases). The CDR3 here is CASGRFGQGNLNEQFF. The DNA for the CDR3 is TGCGCCAGTGGCAGGTTTGGCCAGGGCAACCTAAATGAGCAGTTCTTC. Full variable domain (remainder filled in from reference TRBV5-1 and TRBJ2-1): KAGVTQTPRYLIKTRGQQVTLSCSPISGHRSVSWYQQTPGQGLQFLFEYFSETQRNKGNFPGRFSGRQFSNSRSEMNVSTLELGDSALYLCASGRFGQGNLNEQFFGPGTRLTVL.